Listed below are T cell receptor beta chains from one sample, sequenced in a study of shared clonotypes between healthy human individuals. Clones were read by immunoSEQ multiplex PCR, and TCRdb kept only the in-frame ones, dropping some. The sample includes about 550,000 clones, over 95% seen only once; the top ten take about 0.11%. Material: naive CD8+ T cells sorted from blood. All receptors come from a woman aged 25-40 years in good health. Both conserved end residues are part of each CDR3. D genes are given only for firm matches. Clone size is not always given. Where it is, it says once, few, many or a class for expanded clones.

V: TRBV5-1
D: .
J: TRBJ1-1
size: .
DNA: TGCGCCAGCAGCGTAAGGACGGGCACTGAAGCTTTCTTT
CDR3: CASSVRTGTEAFF

V: TRBV5-1
D: TRBD2
J: TRBJ2-2
size: .
DNA: TGCGCCAGCAGCTTCGGCCTAGCGGGCCTCAGAGGCACCGGGGAGCTGTTTTTT
CDR3: CASSFGLAGLRGTGELFF

V: TRBV5-6
D: TRBD2
J: TRBJ2-3
size: .
DNA: TGTGCCAGCAGCCCAACCGGGGGGGCGACAGATACGCAGTATTTT
CDR3: CASSPTGGATDTQYF

V: TRBV4-1
D: TRBD2
J: TRBJ2-1
size: .
DNA: TGCGCCAGCAGCCCCGGCCAACTAGCGGTGCAGTTCTTC
CDR3: CASSPGQLAVQFF

V: TRBV2
D: .
J: TRBJ2-7
size: .
DNA: TGTGCCAGCACCGAAGGGGGGGTCACCTACGAGCAGTACTTC
CDR3: CASTEGGVTYEQYF

V: TRBV29-1
D: .
J: TRBJ1-1
size: .
DNA: TGCAGCGTGGAGTCAGGACGGATGAACACTGAAGCTTTCTTT
CDR3: CSVESGRMNTEAFF

V: TRBV7-9
D: TRBD1
J: TRBJ1-1
size: .
DNA: TGTGCCAGCAGCCCGACCCGGGACAGGCCTGTGTCTGAAGCTTTCTTT
CDR3: CASSPTRDRPVSEAFF

V: TRBV5-1
D: .
J: TRBJ2-7
size: .
DNA: TGCGCCAGCAGGGGCCGGGAGAGGTACGAGCAGTACTTC
CDR3: CASRGRERYEQYF

V: TRBV4-1
D: TRBD2
J: TRBJ2-3
size: .
DNA: TGCGCCAGCAGCCCCTTTCCTGCCGGGACTAGCGGGATCGAGAAACCAGATACGCAGTATTTT
CDR3: CASSPFPAGTSGIEKPDTQYF

V: TRBV2
D: .
J: TRBJ2-3
size: .
DNA: TGTGCCACCGGGGTCGGCCAAACACCCGGGACAGATACGCAGTATTTT
CDR3: CATGVGQTPGTDTQYF

V: TRBV30
D: .
J: TRBJ1-5
size: .
DNA: TGTGCCTGGGATGAGGGGCTCAATCAGCCCCAGCATTTT
CDR3: CAWDEGLNQPQHF

V: TRBV27
D: TRBD1
J: TRBJ2-1
size: .
DNA: TGTGCCAGCAGTTACCGACAGGGGGCATTCAACGAGCAGTTCTTC
CDR3: CASSYRQGAFNEQFF

V: TRBV9
D: .
J: TRBJ2-2
size: .
DNA: TGTGCCAGCAGCTCTAGTGGGGGTGGGGAGCTGTTTTTT
CDR3: CASSSSGGGELFF

V: TRBV28
D: TRBD1
J: TRBJ1-5
size: .
DNA: TGTGCCAGCAGTTCCGGACAGGTCTATCAGCCCCAGCATTTT
CDR3: CASSSGQVYQPQHF

V: TRBV29-1
D: .
J: TRBJ2-3
size: .
DNA: TGCAGCGTTACAACAGATACGCAGTATTTT
CDR3: CSVTTDTQYF

V: TRBV11-3
D: .
J: TRBJ2-1
size: .
DNA: TGTGCCAGCAGCTTAGTGGGAGGTAACTACAATGAGCAGTTCTTC
CDR3: CASSLVGGNYNEQFF

V: TRBV5-1
D: .
J: TRBJ2-1
size: .
DNA: TGCGCCAGCAGCCTGGGGAGGAGCTCCTACAATGAGCAGTTCTTC
CDR3: CASSLGRSSYNEQFF

V: TRBV25-1
D: .
J: TRBJ2-3
size: once
DNA: TGTGCCAGCAGTGAGGGCCTAGCGCGGTATTTT
CDR3: CASSEGLARYF

V: TRBV27
D: TRBD1
J: TRBJ2-7
size: .
DNA: TGTGCCAGCAGCTATACCGGGACAGGCCTCTACGAGCAGTACTTC
CDR3: CASSYTGTGLYEQYF

V: TRBV5-1
D: TRBD2
J: TRBJ2-1
size: .
DNA: TGCGCCAGCAGCGTAACGGGAGGGCCCAATGAGCAGTTCTTC
CDR3: CASSVTGGPNEQFF

V: TRBV27
D: .
J: TRBJ2-3
size: .
DNA: TGTGCCAGCAGTTTATCGGTGGGCTGGCCCCGCACAGATACGCAGTATTTT
CDR3: CASSLSVGWPRTDTQYF

V: TRBV27
D: .
J: TRBJ2-3
size: .
DNA: TGTGCCAGCAGTTTATTGGCTGGAACTAGCACAGATACGCAGTATTTT
CDR3: CASSLLAGTSTDTQYF

V: TRBV27
D: TRBD1
J: TRBJ1-2
size: once
DNA: TGTGCCAGTAGTGAGACAGGGCAAAATAACTATGGCTACACCTTC
CDR3: CASSETGQNNYGYTF

V: TRBV4-2
D: .
J: TRBJ2-7
size: .
DNA: TGTGCCAGCAGCCAAGCTTTGTCGCGGGACTACGAGCAGTACTTC
CDR3: CASSQALSRDYEQYF

V: TRBV9
D: TRBD1
J: TRBJ2-1
size: .
DNA: TGTGCCAGCAGCTCCCCCGGGACAGGTTACAATGAGCAGTTCTTC
CDR3: CASSSPGTGYNEQFF

V: TRBV4-2
D: TRBD2
J: TRBJ2-7
size: .
DNA: TGTGCCAGCAGCCAAGTGGAACTAGCGGGAGTCGAGCAGTACTTC
CDR3: CASSQVELAGVEQYF

V: TRBV6-6
D: TRBD1
J: TRBJ1-1
size: .
DNA: TGTGCCAGCAGCTCCGGGACAGGCCGGAACACTGAAGCTTTCTTT
CDR3: CASSSGTGRNTEAFF

V: TRBV19
D: .
J: TRBJ2-1
size: once
DNA: TGTGCCAGTAGTATCAGGGGCGACGGTGAGCAGTTCTTC
CDR3: CASSIRGDGEQFF

V: TRBV7-9
D: .
J: TRBJ2-7
size: few
DNA: TGTGCCAGCAGCCTCCGGTCCTACGAGCAGTACTTC
CDR3: CASSLRSYEQYF

V: TRBV30
D: .
J: TRBJ2-5
size: .
DNA: TGTGCCTGGAGTGACGACAGGAGAGAAGAGACCCAGTACTTC
CDR3: CAWSDDRREETQYF

V: TRBV27
D: .
J: TRBJ2-1
size: .
DNA: TGTGCCAGCAGTAGGGCGAATGAGCAGTTCTTC
CDR3: CASSRANEQFF

V: TRBV13
D: .
J: TRBJ2-7
size: .
DNA: TGTGCCAGCAGCTTTGAGGGGAGAGGCGAGCAGTACTTC
CDR3: CASSFEGRGEQYF

V: TRBV5-5
D: .
J: TRBJ1-5
size: .
DNA: TGTGCCAGCAGCTTCTTAGGGGGTTATAGCAATCAGCCCCAGCATTTT
CDR3: CASSFLGGYSNQPQHF

V: TRBV19
D: .
J: TRBJ2-1
size: .
DNA: TGTGCCAGTAGTGGTCGGGTCTCCCCACCCTACAATGAGCAGTTCTTC
CDR3: CASSGRVSPPYNEQFF

V: TRBV28
D: .
J: TRBJ2-5
size: .
DNA: TGTGCCAGCAGTTTAAGAGCAGTAACCCCCGCGGAGACCCAGTACTTC
CDR3: CASSLRAVTPAETQYF

V: TRBV28
D: TRBD1
J: TRBJ2-7
size: .
DNA: TGTGCCAGCACCAAACAGGGGCGGCACGAGCAGTACTTC
CDR3: CASTKQGRHEQYF

V: TRBV27
D: .
J: TRBJ1-1
size: .
DNA: TGTGCCAGCAGTTTATCCGCTATAATGTATCACACTGAAGCTTTCTTT
CDR3: CASSLSAIMYHTEAFF

V: TRBV14
D: .
J: TRBJ2-5
size: .
DNA: TGTGCCAGCAGCCAAGGGTTCCAAGAGACCCAGTACTTC
CDR3: CASSQGFQETQYF

V: TRBV28
D: TRBD2
J: TRBJ2-7
size: .
DNA: TGTGCCAGCAGCCCCCCACCCCTGGGGACTACTTCCTACGAGCAGTACTTC
CDR3: CASSPPPLGTTSYEQYF

V: TRBV7-2
D: TRBD2
J: TRBJ2-2
size: once
DNA: TGTGCCAGCAGCTTAAGTCTAGCGGGCCTTAGGGGGGAGCTGTTTTTT
CDR3: CASSLSLAGLRGELFF

V: TRBV9
D: .
J: TRBJ2-4
size: .
DNA: TGTGCCAGCAGCGCCGTGGGGGTAGCCAAAAACATTCAGTACTTC
CDR3: CASSAVGVAKNIQYF

V: TRBV11-2
D: TRBD2
J: TRBJ2-3
size: .
DNA: TGTGCCAGCAGGCCCGGCCGTGGGAGGGCTCGTACAGATACGCAGTATTTT
CDR3: CASRPGRGRARTDTQYF

V: TRBV7-9
D: .
J: TRBJ1-3
size: .
DNA: TGTGCCAGCAGCCCGGACGGGGGCTACTCTGGAAACACCATATATTTT
CDR3: CASSPDGGYSGNTIYF

V: TRBV5-1
D: .
J: TRBJ1-5
size: .
DNA: TGCGCCAGCAAGCCGGGGCACAATAGCAATCAGCCCCAGCATTTT
CDR3: CASKPGHNSNQPQHF

V: TRBV28
D: TRBD2
J: TRBJ2-3
size: .
DNA: TGTGCCAGCAGTCCCCGCCCTAGCGGGGTTGATAATACGCAGTATTTT
CDR3: CASSPRPSGVDNTQYF